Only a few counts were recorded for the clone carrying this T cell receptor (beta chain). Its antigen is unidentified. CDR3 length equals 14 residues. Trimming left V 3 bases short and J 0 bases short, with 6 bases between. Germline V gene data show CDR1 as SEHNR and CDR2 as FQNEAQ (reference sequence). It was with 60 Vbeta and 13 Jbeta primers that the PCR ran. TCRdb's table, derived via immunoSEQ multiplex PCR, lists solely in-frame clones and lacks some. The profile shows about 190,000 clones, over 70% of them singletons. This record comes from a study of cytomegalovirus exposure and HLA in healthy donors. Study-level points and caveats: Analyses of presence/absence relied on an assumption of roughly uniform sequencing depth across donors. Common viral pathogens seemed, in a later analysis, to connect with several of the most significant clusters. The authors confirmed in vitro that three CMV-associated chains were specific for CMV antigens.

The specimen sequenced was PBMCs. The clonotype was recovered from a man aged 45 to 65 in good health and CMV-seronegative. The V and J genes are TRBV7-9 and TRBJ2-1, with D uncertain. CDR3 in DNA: TGTGCCAGCAGCTTGGCCAACTCCTACAATGAGCAGTTCTTC. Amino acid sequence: CASSLANSYNEQFF.